Described below is a single TCR beta chain sequence and its context. What it binds is unknown. This sample is drawn from a study of cytomegalovirus exposure and HLA in healthy donors. Study-wide background: Earlier results showed approximately 110 million unique TCR beta sequences derived from approximately 170 million T cells. Study outcomes and limitations: There were 150 to 200 TCR beta chains listed as cytomegalovirus-associated. Analysis performed later found more than 15,000 TCR beta sequences associated with HLA alleles at 0.05 false discovery rate. In a later analysis, TCR beta V- and J-gene trimming was associated with a missense DCLRE1C variant.

The study ran its PCR with 60 Vbeta and 13 Jbeta primers. This table comes from immunoSEQ multiplex PCR, and its TCRdb copy is limited to in-frame clones, with some not included. This repertoire comprises approximately 190,000 clones; its ten largest clones make up almost 6.5%. Germline assignment: CDR1 WNHNN and CDR2 SYGVQD (reference sequence). The trim removed 3 bases at V and 0 bases at J, leaving 3 bases unmatched. The CDR3 spans 16 residues. V and J are TRBV10-1 and TRBJ2-1, with 9 bases lining up with TRBD2. Sequenced: PBMCs. The sequence derives from a man aged 25 to 40 in good health and CMV-seronegative. The CDR3 loop is CASSEAAGGSYNEQFF. CDR3 coding DNA: TGCGCCAGCAGTGAAGCAGCGGGGGGCTCCTACAATGAGCAGTTCTTC.